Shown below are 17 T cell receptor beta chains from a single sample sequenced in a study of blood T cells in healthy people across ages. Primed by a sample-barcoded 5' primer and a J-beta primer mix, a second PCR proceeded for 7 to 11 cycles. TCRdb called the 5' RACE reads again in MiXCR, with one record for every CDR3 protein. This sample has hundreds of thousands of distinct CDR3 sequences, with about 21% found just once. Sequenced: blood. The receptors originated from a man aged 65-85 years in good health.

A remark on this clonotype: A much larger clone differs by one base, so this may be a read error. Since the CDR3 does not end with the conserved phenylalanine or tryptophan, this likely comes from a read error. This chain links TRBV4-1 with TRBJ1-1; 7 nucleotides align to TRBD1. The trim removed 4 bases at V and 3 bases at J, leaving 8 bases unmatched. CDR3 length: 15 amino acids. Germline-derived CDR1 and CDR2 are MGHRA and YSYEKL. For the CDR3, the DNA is TGCGCCAGCAGCCTCCAGGACAGGATAGACACTGAAGCTTTCTCT. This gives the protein CASSLQDRIDTEAFS.

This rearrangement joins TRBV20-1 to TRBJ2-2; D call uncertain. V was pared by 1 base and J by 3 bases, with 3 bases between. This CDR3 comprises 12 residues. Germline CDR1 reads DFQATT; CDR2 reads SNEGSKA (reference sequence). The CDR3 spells CSARVDTGELFF. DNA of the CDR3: TGCAGTGCTAGAGTCGACACCGGGGAGCTGTTTTTT.

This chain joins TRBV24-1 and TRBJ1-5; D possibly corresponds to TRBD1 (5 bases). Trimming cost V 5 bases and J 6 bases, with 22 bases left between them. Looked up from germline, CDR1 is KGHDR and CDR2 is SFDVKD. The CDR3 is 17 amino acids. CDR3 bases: TGTGCCACCAGTGCAGCCCCTCGGGGAGGGGTTGGTCAGCCCCAGCATTTT. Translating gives CATSAAPRGGVGQPQHF.

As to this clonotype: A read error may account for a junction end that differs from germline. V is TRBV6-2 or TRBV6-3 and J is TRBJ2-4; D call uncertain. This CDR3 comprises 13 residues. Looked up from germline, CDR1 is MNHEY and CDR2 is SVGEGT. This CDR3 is CACSQDELNIQYF. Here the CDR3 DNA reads TGTGCCTGCAGTCAGGACGAGTTGAACATTCAGTACTTC.

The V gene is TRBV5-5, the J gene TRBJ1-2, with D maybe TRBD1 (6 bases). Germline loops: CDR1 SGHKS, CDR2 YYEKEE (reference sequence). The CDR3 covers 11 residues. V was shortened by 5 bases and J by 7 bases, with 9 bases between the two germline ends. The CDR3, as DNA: TGTGCCAGCAGTACAGGGATTGGCTACACCTTC. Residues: CASSTGIGYTF.

DNA of the CDR3: TGCAGTGCTAGAGAGGGGAAAGGACCTAATGAAAAACTGTTTTTT. Protein sequence: CSAREGKGPNEKLFF. The V gene is TRBV20-1, the J gene TRBJ1-4, with unresolved D. There are 15 residues in the CDR3. The germline V and J ends were trimmed by 0 bases and 3 bases, with 11 bases remaining between them. Per the germline V gene, CDR1 is DFQATT and CDR2 is SNEGSKA (reference sequence).

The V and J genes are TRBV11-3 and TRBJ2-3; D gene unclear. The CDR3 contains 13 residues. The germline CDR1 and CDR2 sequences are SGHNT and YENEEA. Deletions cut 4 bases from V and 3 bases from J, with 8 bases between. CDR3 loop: CASSSGPTDTQYF. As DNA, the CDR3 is TGTGCCAGCAGCTCCGGACCAACAGATACGCAGTATTTT.

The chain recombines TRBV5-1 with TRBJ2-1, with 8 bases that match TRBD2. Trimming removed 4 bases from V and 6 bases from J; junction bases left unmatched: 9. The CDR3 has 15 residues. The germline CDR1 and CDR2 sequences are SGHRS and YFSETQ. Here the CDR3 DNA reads TGCGCCAGCAGCAGAACTAGCGGCTCTTGCAATGAGCAGTTCTTC. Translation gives CASSRTSGSCNEQFF.

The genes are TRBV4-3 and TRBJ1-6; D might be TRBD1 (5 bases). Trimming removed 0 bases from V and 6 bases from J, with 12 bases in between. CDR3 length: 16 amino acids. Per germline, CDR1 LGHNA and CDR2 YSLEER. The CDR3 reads CASSQDQGRSNSPLHF. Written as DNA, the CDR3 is TGCGCCAGCAGCCAAGATCAGGGTCGGAGTAATTCACCCCTCCACTTT.

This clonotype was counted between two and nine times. In DNA, the CDR3 is TGTGCCAGCAGCCAAGATGCGGGACGATCACCCCTCCACTTT. Translation gives CASSQDAGRSPLHF. V is TRBV3-1 and J is TRBJ1-6, with D tentatively TRBD1 (5 bases). This CDR3 has 14 residues. The germline V gene encodes CDR1 LGHDT and CDR2 YNNKEL (reference sequence). Trimming took off 0 bases at V and 10 bases at J, with 10 bases between the two ends. Filled out from reference TRBV3-1 and TRBJ1-6, the complete variable domain reads DTAVSQTPKYLVTQMGNDKSIKCEQNLGHDTMYWYKQDSKKFLKIMFSYNNKELIINETVPNRFSPKSPDKAHLNLHINSLELGDSAVYFCASSQDAGRSPLHFGNGTRLTVT.

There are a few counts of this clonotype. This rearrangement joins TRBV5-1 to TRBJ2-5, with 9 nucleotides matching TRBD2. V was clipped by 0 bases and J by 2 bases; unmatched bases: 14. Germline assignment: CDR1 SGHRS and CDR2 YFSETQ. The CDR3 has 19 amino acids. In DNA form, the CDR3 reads TGCGCCAGCAGCTTGGTTGTCGGAGCGGGAGGCCACGAACAAGAGACCCAGTACTTC. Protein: CASSLVVGAGGHEQETQYF. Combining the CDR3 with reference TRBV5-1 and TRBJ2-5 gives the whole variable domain KAGVTQTPRYLIKTRGQQVTLSCSPISGHRSVSWYQQTPGQGLQFLFEYFSETQRNKGNFPGRFSGRQFSNSRSEMNVSTLELGDSALYLCASSLVVGAGGHEQETQYFGPGTRLLVL.

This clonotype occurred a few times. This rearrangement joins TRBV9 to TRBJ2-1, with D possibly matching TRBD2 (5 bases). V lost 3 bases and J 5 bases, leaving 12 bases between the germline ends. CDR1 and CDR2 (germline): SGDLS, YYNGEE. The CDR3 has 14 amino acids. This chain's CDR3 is CASSASMGDNEQFF. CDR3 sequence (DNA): TGTGCCAGCAGCGCCTCGATGGGAGACAATGAGCAGTTCTTC. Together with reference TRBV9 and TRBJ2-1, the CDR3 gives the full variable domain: DSGVTQTPKHLITATGQRVTLRCSPRSGDLSVYWYQQSLDQGLQFLIQYYNGEERAKGNILERFSAQQFPDLHSELNLSSLELGDSALYFCASSASMGDNEQFFGPGTRLTVL.

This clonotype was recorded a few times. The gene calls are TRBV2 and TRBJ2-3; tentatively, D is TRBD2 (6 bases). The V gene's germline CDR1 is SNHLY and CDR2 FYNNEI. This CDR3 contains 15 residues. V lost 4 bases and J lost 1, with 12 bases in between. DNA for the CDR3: TGTGCCAGCAGTGGGGCGGGAATGGGCACAGATACGCAGTATTTT. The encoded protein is CASSGAGMGTDTQYF. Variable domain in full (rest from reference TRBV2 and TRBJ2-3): EPEVTQTPSHQVTQMGQEVILRCVPISNHLYFYWYRQILGQKVEFLVSFYNNEISEKSEIFDDQFSVERPDGSNFTLKIRSTKLEDSAMYFCASSGAGMGTDTQYFGPGTRLTVL.

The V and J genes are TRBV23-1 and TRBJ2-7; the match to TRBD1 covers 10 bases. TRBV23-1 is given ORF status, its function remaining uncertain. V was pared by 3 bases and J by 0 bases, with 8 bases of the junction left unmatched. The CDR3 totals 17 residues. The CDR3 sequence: CASSQGDRGRGSYEQYF. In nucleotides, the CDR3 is TGCGCCAGCAGTCAGGGGGACAGGGGAAGGGGCTCCTACGAGCAGTACTTC.

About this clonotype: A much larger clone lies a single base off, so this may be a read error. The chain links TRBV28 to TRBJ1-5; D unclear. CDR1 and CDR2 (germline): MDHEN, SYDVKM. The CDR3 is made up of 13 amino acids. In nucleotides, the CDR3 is TGTGCCGGCAGTTATTCAGATCGAAGGCCCCAGCATTTT. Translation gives CAGSYSDRRPQHF.

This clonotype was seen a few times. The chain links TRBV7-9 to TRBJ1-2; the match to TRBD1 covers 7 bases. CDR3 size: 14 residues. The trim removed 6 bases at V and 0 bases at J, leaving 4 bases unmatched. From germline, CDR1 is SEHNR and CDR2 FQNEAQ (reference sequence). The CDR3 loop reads CASSSDRTNYGYTF. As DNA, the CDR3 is TGTGCCAGCAGTTCGGACAGGACTAACTATGGCTACACCTTC.

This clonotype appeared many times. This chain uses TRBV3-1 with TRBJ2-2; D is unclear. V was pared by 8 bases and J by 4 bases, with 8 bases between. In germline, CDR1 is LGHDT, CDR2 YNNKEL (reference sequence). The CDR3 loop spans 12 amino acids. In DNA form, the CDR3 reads TGTGCCAGCCAACCGGGCACCGGGGAGCTGTTTTTT. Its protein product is CASQPGTGELFF. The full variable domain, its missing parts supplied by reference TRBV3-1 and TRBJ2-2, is DTAVSQTPKYLVTQMGNDKSIKCEQNLGHDTMYWYKQDSKKFLKIMFSYNNKELIINETVPNRFSPKSPDKAHLNLHINSLELGDSAVYFCASQPGTGELFFGEGSRLTVL.